Below, 10 T cell receptor beta chains from the same sample are listed, as sequenced in a study of early T cells in non-severe SARS-CoV-2 infection. TCRdb re-derived calls from the 5' RACE reads in MiXCR, one entry per CDR3 protein. The table has around 57,000 distinct CDR3 sequences, 11% seen once; the top ten hold around 9.6%. Material: whole blood. These receptors originate from an adult who was a healthcare worker with PCR-confirmed SARS-CoV-2 infection or an uninfected control (not recorded which).

J is TRBJ2-3 and V is TRBV15; a weak D match, TRBD2 (6 bases). Per the germline V gene, CDR1 is LNHNV and CDR2 is YYDKDF (reference sequence). The CDR3 sequence is 16 residues long. Trimming took off 0 bases at V and 2 bases at J, with 12 bases between the two ends. The CDR3 region has the DNA TGTGCCACCAGCAGAGATCGGGTAGCGGCCACAGATACGCAGTATTTT. This gives the protein CATSRDRVAATDTQYF.

Only a few counts were recorded for this clonotype. The chain couples TRBV4-2 to TRBJ2-4; D is unresolved. The V and J ends lost 1 base and 13 bases respectively, with 17 bases between them. The CDR3 has 14 residues. Germline V lookup: CDR1 LGHNA, CDR2 YNFKEQ. The CDR3 reads CASSQVLGFGLQYF. The CDR3 bases are TGTGCCAGCAGCCAAGTTTTAGGTTTCGGGCTCCAGTACTTC.

The genes are TRBV4-1 and TRBJ2-1, with D tentatively TRBD1 or TRBD2 (6 bases each). The CDR3 is 16 amino acids. Germline-derived CDR1 and CDR2 are MGHRA and YSYEKL. Deletions cut 2 bases from V and 6 bases from J, with 17 bases between. CDR3 loop: CASSQIAGQFPNEQFF. Written as DNA, the CDR3 is TGCGCCAGCAGCCAAATCGCGGGACAATTCCCCAATGAGCAGTTCTTC.

This clonotype turned up a few times. The chain recombines TRBV27 with TRBJ2-1; TRBD1 is a possible D gene (6 bases). The length of the CDR3 is 14 residues. Germline CDR1 MNHEY, CDR2 SMNVEV (reference sequence). V was pared by 3 bases and J by 4 bases, with 10 bases between. The CDR3: CASSLMGQYNEQFF. For the CDR3, the DNA is TGTGCCAGCAGTTTGATGGGACAATACAATGAGCAGTTCTTC.

This clonotype has only a few counts. The V call is TRBV7-6, the J call TRBJ2-5; D unresolved. V lost 0 bases and J 4 bases, leaving 9 bases between the germline ends. Looked up from germline, CDR1 is SGHVS and CDR2 is FNYEAQ. CDR3 length: 14 residues. The CDR3 DNA sequence: TGTGCCAGCAGCTTAGCAACCCTGGGAGAGACCCAGTACTTC. It specifies CASSLATLGETQYF.

This chain's CDR3 is CASSLGGPLAKNIQYF. The CDR3 coding sequence is TGTGCCAGCAGCTTGGGGGGCCCCCTGGCCAAAAACATTCAGTACTTC. This chain joins TRBV5-4 and TRBJ2-4, with D maybe TRBD1 (5 bases). V gave up 0 bases and J gave up 1 base, with 11 bases separating them. The CDR3 spans 16 residues. Germline V gene lookup returns CDR1 SGHNT and CDR2 YYREEE (reference sequence).

V gene TRBV20-1 combines with J gene TRBJ2-4; TRBD1 might be the D (6 bases). V lost 0 bases to trimming and J lost 6 bases, with 12 bases between them. The CDR3 loop spans 14 amino acids. The germline CDR1 and CDR2 sequences are DFQATT and SNEGSKA (reference sequence). CDR3 sequence: CSARDPGHLNIQYF. CDR3 DNA: TGCAGTGCTAGAGACCCGGGACACTTAAACATTCAGTACTTC.

This clonotype was found many times. The CDR3 bases are TGTGCCAGCACCAAAAAGGGACTAGGACCGGGTGAGCAGTTCTTC. This translates into CASTKKGLGPGEQFF. This chain connects TRBV7-9 to TRBJ2-1; 8 nucleotides agree with TRBD2. Germline loops: CDR1 SEHNR, CDR2 FQNEAQ (reference sequence). This CDR3 spans 15 amino acids. The V segment lost 7 bases and the J segment 9 bases; nucleotides outside the gene matches: 14.

This clonotype showed up just a few times. The gene calls are TRBV20-1 and TRBJ2-7; 9 bases match TRBD1. In germline, CDR1 is DFQATT, CDR2 SNEGSKA (reference sequence). V was pared by 2 bases and J by 6 bases, with 14 bases of the junction left unmatched. CDR3 length equals 16 residues. This CDR3 reads CSARPSRDRAYVEQYF. The CDR3 nucleotides are TGCAGTGCTAGACCTTCCAGGGACAGGGCCTATGTCGAGCAGTACTTC.

V and J are TRBV28 and TRBJ2-3; possible D gene TRBD1, 6 bases. This CDR3 spans 15 amino acids. CDR1 and CDR2 (germline): MDHEN, SYDVKM. The V gene lost 2 bases and the J gene lost 2 bases, with 11 bases spanning the gap. The CDR3 protein is CASSLIQGVTDTQYF. CDR3 nucleotide sequence: TGTGCCAGCAGTTTAATACAGGGAGTCACAGATACGCAGTATTTT.